This is a list of T cell receptor beta chains from one sample in a study of blood T cell repertoires in COVID-19. Assay used: immunoSEQ multiplex PCR; TCRdb lists only in-frame clones, some missing. Found here are fewer than 250,000 clones, 70% to 90% of them singletons; the top ten hold less than 8%. Material for sequencing was peripheral blood. The receptors here all came from a woman aged 50 to 65 with active or convalescent COVID-19. Each CDR3 is given with its conserved first and last residue. A D gene is named only where the DNA matches it firmly. Where a row states a size, it is once, few, many or the class of an expanded clone; other rows omit it.

j_call v_call d_call clone_size cdr3_aa cdr3_nt
TRBJ2-1 TRBV10-1 TRBD2 - CASSPPGLAGPNNEQFF TGCGCCAGCAGTCCACCTGGACTAGCGGGGCCGAACAATGAGCAGTTCTTC
TRBJ2-5 TRBV5-1 - - CASSFSGGGETQYF TGCGCCAGCAGCTTCTCAGGAGGTGGGGAGACCCAGTACTTC
TRBJ1-2 TRBV5-1 TRBD1 few CASSLAHRDRIYGYTF TGCGCCAGCAGCTTGGCCCACCGGGACAGGATCTATGGCTACACCTTC
TRBJ2-5 TRBV19 TRBD2 - CASSIAGGRQETQYF TGTGCCAGTAGTATAGCGGGAGGGAGACAAGAGACCCAGTACTTC
TRBJ2-5 TRBV3-1/TRBV3-2 TRBD1 - CASSQGLTGGRETQYF TGTGCCAGCAGCCAGGGATTGACAGGGGGGAGGGAGACCCAGTACTTC
TRBJ1-6 TRBV3-1/TRBV3-2 TRBD1 few CASSRGQGNSPLHF TGTGCCAGCAGCCGTGGACAGGGGAATTCACCCCTCCACTTT
TRBJ1-2 TRBV19 - few CASSSGYGDYGYTF TGTGCCAGTAGTAGCGGCTACGGAGACTATGGCTACACCTTC
TRBJ2-5 TRBV20-1 TRBD1 - CSASATGSETQYF TGCAGTGCTAGTGCGACAGGGTCAGAGACCCAGTACTTC
TRBJ1-4 TRBV5-6 - few CASSSVGGGLNEKLFF TGTGCCAGCAGCTCGGTCGGTGGGGGCCTTAATGAAAAACTGTTTTTT
TRBJ1-5 TRBV18 - - CASSPQGKGQPQHF TGTGCCAGCTCACCCCAGGGGAAGGGTCAGCCCCAGCATTTT
TRBJ2-2 TRBV19 TRBD1 - CASARTGPFGGTGELFF TGTGCCAGTGCAAGGACAGGGCCGTTTGGAGGAACCGGGGAGCTGTTTTTT
TRBJ2-5 TRBV11-2 - - CASSLDSRGTQYF TGTGCCAGCAGCTTAGATTCAAGAGGGACCCAGTACTTC
TRBJ1-2 TRBV29-1 - once CSVQDRYGSYGYTF TGCAGCGTTCAAGACAGGTACGGATCCTACGGCTACACCTTC
TRBJ1-4 TRBV28 - few CASLSIPATNEKLFF TGTGCCAGCCTCTCCATCCCGGCAACTAATGAAAAACTGTTTTTT